The 19 T cell receptor beta chains below were found in one sample sequenced in a study of a mutant IDH1 vaccine in newly diagnosed glioma. Sample time point: baseline, week 1 (first vaccination visit). Treatment denoted: pre-vaccination baseline after standard-of-care therapy. The protocol was immunoSEQ multiplex PCR, while the TCRdb copy is restricted to in-frame clones and leaves out a portion. This sample has about 32,000 clones, with almost 85% found just once. The source material was PBMCs, sampled from a glioma patient treated with radiotherapy, temozolomide or both. All receptors derive from a man aged 25 to 40 with glioma.

The CDR3 nucleotides are TGCGCCAGCAGCCCGAACACAGGAGGCACAGATACGCAGTATTTT. Residues: CASSPNTGGTDTQYF. V usage is TRBV5-1 and J usage is TRBJ2-3; weak D call: TRBD1 (5 bases). V was cut by 4 bases and J by 1 base, with 13 bases left in between. Germline V lookup: CDR1 SGHRS, CDR2 YFSETQ. This CDR3 contains 15 residues.

V is TRBV27 and J is TRBJ1-2; D gene uncertain. The CDR3 has 11 residues. V lost 4 bases and J lost 8, with 8 bases in between. Germline V lookup: CDR1 MNHEY, CDR2 SMNVEV (reference sequence). The CDR3 sequence is CASSSNVGYTF. The CDR3 region has the DNA TGTGCCAGCAGTTCCAACGTAGGCTACACCTTC.

The genes are TRBV11-2 and TRBJ1-5; D possibly corresponds to TRBD1 (5 bases). The length of the CDR3 is 13 residues. Germline CDR1 reads SGHAT; CDR2 reads FQNNGV. V was clipped by 5 bases and J by 4 bases, with 9 bases between them. Written as DNA, the CDR3 is TGTGCCAGCAGCCGGGACCGGAATCAGCCCCAGCATTTT. It codes for CASSRDRNQPQHF.

The chain employs TRBV7-8 and TRBJ2-4; tentative D call: TRBD2 (6 bases). The V end was cut by 5 bases, the J end by 3 bases, with 17 bases between. CDR3 length: 16 residues. Germline V gene sequence: CDR1 SGHVS, CDR2 FQNEAQ. CDR3 amino acids: CASSPTRIGGKNIQYF. The CDR3 bases are TGTGCCAGCAGCCCCACCCGAATCGGGGGCAAAAACATTCAGTACTTC.

With respect to this clone: Other DNA sequences in the same sample also yield this CDR3. V usage is TRBV14 and J usage is TRBJ1-5; weak D call: TRBD1 (6 bases). CDR3 length: 16 amino acids. Deletions cut 1 base from V and 0 bases from J, with 10 bases between. Germline loops: CDR1 SGHDN, CDR2 FVKESK. CDR3 sequence reads: CASSQGTAYSNQPQHF. CDR3 coding DNA: TGTGCCAGCAGCCAAGGGACAGCGTATAGCAATCAGCCCCAGCATTTT.

The V gene is TRBV6-1, the J gene TRBJ1-5; D is undetermined. CDR1 and CDR2 (germline): MNHNS, SASEGT. The germline V and J ends were trimmed by 1 base and 2 bases, with 12 bases remaining between them. The CDR3 has 16 residues. CDR3 nucleotides: TGTGCCAGCAGTGAAGTTGGAGCAGATGGCAATCAGCCCCAGCATTTT. Its translation: CASSEVGADGNQPQHF.

The CDR3 is CASSLWEEGAVYQPQHF. As DNA, the CDR3 is TGTGCCAGCAGTTTATGGGAAGAGGGGGCCGTATATCAGCCCCAGCATTTT. J is TRBJ1-5 and V is TRBV28; TRBD1 matches 7 bases. Trimming cost V 0 bases and J 5 bases; bases outside gene matches: 10. The CDR3 length is 17 residues. Germline loops: CDR1 MDHEN, CDR2 SYDVKM.

This clone was picked up a small number of times. The gene calls are TRBV19 and TRBJ1-5; TRBD1 agrees at 7 bases. V trimming: 10 bases; J trimming: 3 bases; junction bases outside the gene matches: 9. Germline assignment: CDR1 LNHDA and CDR2 SQIVND (reference sequence). CDR3 size: 14 residues. CDR3 nucleotide sequence: TGTGCCACAGCGGGACAGAATAACAATCAGCCCCAGCATTTT. Encoded protein: CATAGQNNNQPQHF. Together with reference TRBV19 and TRBJ1-5, the CDR3 gives the full variable domain: DGGITQSPKYLFRKEGQNVTLSCEQNLNHDAMYWYRQDPGQGLRLIYYSQIVNDFQKGDIAEGYSVSREKKESFPLTVTSAQKNPTAFYLCATAGQNNNQPQHFGDGTRLSIL.

The chain has TRBV5-1 and TRBJ1-4; 7 nucleotides align to TRBD1. Germline values: CDR1 SGHRS, CDR2 YFSETQ. The V and J ends lost 4 bases and 5 bases, in that order; junction bases with no gene match: 8. This CDR3 has 15 residues. CDR3 nucleotides: TGCGCCAGCAGCCCGTTCGGACAGGAGAATGAAAAACTGTTTTTT. It yields the protein CASSPFGQENEKLFF.

The chain carries TRBV6-5 and TRBJ1-2, with TRBD1 matching over 7 bases. There are 15 residues in the CDR3. With V trimmed by 4 bases and J by 3 bases, 8 bases remained unmatched. Germline CDR1 is MNHEY and CDR2 is SVGAGI. The CDR3 nucleotides are TGTGCCAGCAGTTCCGCGACAGGGTCGTACTATGGCTACACCTTC. Protein product: CASSSATGSYYGYTF.

This chain links TRBV27 with TRBJ2-3; perhaps TRBD1 as D (6 bases). The germline CDR1 and CDR2 sequences are MNHEY and SMNVEV (reference sequence). The CDR3 runs to 15 residues. Trimming removed 0 bases from V and 6 bases from J, with 13 bases in between. As DNA, the CDR3 is TGTGCCAGCAGTTTATCGGGCAGGGGATCGGATACGCAGTATTTT. Protein product: CASSLSGRGSDTQYF.

This chain links TRBV29-1 with TRBJ2-7, with unresolved D. This CDR3 spans 12 amino acids. Germline V gene data show CDR1 as SQVTM and CDR2 as ANQGSEA. V was cut by 1 base and J by 0 bases, with 4 bases left in between. The CDR3: CSVEAYSYEQYF. The CDR3 DNA reads TGCAGCGTTGAAGCCTACTCCTACGAGCAGTACTTC.

The chain is built from TRBV5-4 and TRBJ2-3; no definite D call. V was trimmed by 4 bases and J by 3 bases, leaving 12 bases between them. Germline V lookup: CDR1 SGHNT, CDR2 YYREEE (reference sequence). The CDR3 runs to 14 residues. CDR3: CASSDAQMTDTQYF. CDR3 nucleotides: TGTGCCAGCAGCGACGCTCAAATGACAGATACGCAGTATTTT.

This clone is a singleton in its sample. This chain's CDR3 is CSVRLANQAYEQYF. The CDR3 DNA sequence: TGCAGCGTCCGACTAGCGAATCAAGCCTACGAGCAGTACTTC. The chain combines TRBV29-1 with TRBJ2-7; 8 positions agree with TRBD2. The CDR3 extends over 14 amino acids. Germline V CDR1 and CDR2: SQVTM, ANQGSEA. V shed 6 bases, J shed 2 bases, and the junction held 9 bases outside the gene matches.

This sequence joins TRBV5-1 and TRBJ2-5, with D possibly matching TRBD2 (6 bases). Trimming stripped 6 bases from V and 1 base from J, with 10 bases between. The germline V gene has CDR1 SGHRS and CDR2 YFSETQ. CDR3 length equals 13 residues. The CDR3: CASMGSGQETQYF. CDR3 bases: TGCGCCAGCATGGGTAGCGGCCAAGAGACCCAGTACTTC. Looking up the rest from reference TRBV5-1 and TRBJ2-5 gives the full variable domain: KAGVTQTPRYLIKTRGQQVTLSCSPISGHRSVSWYQQTPGQGLQFLFEYFSETQRNKGNFPGRFSGRQFSNSRSEMNVSTLELGDSALYLCASMGSGQETQYFGPGTRLLVL.

The chain has TRBV28 and TRBJ2-7, with no clear D. Germline values: CDR1 MDHEN, CDR2 SYDVKM. The CDR3 totals 14 residues. With 5 bases removed from V and 3 bases from J, the gap between germline ends came to 14 bases. As DNA, the CDR3 is TGTGCCAGCAGTGCGCGACGCGTAGACTACGAGCAGTACTTC. It specifies CASSARRVDYEQYF.

The rearrangement links TRBV4-1 to TRBJ1-4; D might be TRBD1 (5 bases). The ends were cut back, 4 bases at V and 1 base at J, with 22 bases in the middle. The germline gives CDR1 MGHRA, CDR2 YSYEKL. There are 19 residues in the CDR3. CDR3 nucleotide sequence: TGCGCCAGCAGCCCGATAGTAGGTACGGGGGATAGAACTAATGAAAAACTGTTTTTT. It yields the protein CASSPIVGTGDRTNEKLFF.

The chain joins TRBV27 to TRBJ2-1, with D tentatively TRBD1 or TRBD2 (6 bases each). Germline V lookup: CDR1 MNHEY, CDR2 SMNVEV (reference sequence). The length of the CDR3 is 15 residues. V shed 7 bases and J shed 8 bases, with 21 bases lying between them. The CDR3 DNA reads TGTGCCAGCAACAAAGGGGGGCTGTTGGTCGATGAGCAGTTCTTC. It codes for CASNKGGLLVDEQFF.

The chain carries TRBV5-4 and TRBJ2-7; 8 bases match TRBD2. Germline CDR1 and CDR2: SGHNT and YYREEE (reference sequence). Trimming removed 4 bases from V and 1 base from J; junction bases left unmatched: 10. There are 16 residues in the CDR3. The CDR3 region has the DNA TGTGCCAGCAGCCTAGATGCCGGGACTAGGTCCTACGAGCAGTACTTC. Amino acids: CASSLDAGTRSYEQYF.